Listed here is a single T cell receptor beta chain. Deletions cut 0 bases from V and 1 base from J, with 12 bases between. This CDR3 spans 16 amino acids. Germline V gene data show CDR1 as LGHNA and CDR2 as YNFKEQ. Lymphocytes (intraepithelial and lamina propria) were released by processing the graft tissue. This record belongs to a study of graft-versus-host responses after intestinal transplantation. TCRdb keeps only in-frame clones here, not all; method: immunoSEQ multiplex PCR. The table records about 63,000 clones, approximately 88% of them present only once. Sequenced material: ileum tissue, taken 357 days after transplant. The rearrangement uses TRBV4-2 and TRBJ1-2; D remains unclear. The receptor was isolated from a human patient who received an intestinal transplant, so some T cells may come from the graft donor. CDR3 loop: CASSQDMMGLNYGYTF. CDR3 bases: TGTGCCAGCAGCCAAGATATGATGGGTCTTAACTATGGCTACACCTTC.